The clone carrying this T cell receptor beta chain was seen a few times. Its antigen is currently unknown. This record belongs to a study of T cell repertoires in cytomegalovirus infection. Study overall: The public TCR beta signatures pointed to both CMV infection and matching HLA type.

A single record per CDR3 protein comes from TCRdb applying MiXCR to the reads. The data show roughly 630,000 distinct CDR3 sequences, with approximately 24% seen just once and under 8.5% held by the top ten. Trimming left V 2 bases short and J 8 bases short, with 19 bases between. CDR1 MNHNY and CDR2 SVGAGI come from the germline V gene (reference sequence). There are 16 residues in the CDR3. Points from the study as a whole: There were HLA-C-restricted CMV-specific TCR beta clonotypes dominating the ex vivo response.

The V gene is TRBV6-6, the J gene TRBJ2-1; D ambiguous. The clonotype comes from a human donor in good health (CMV status not recorded). Some clones in this sample may be carry-over from other donors' samples. The sequenced sample was CD8+ T cells from PBMCs. DNA of the CDR3: TGTGCCAGCAGTTACACCACCTGGGCTCCGAACCATGAGCAGTTCTTC. Residues: CASSYTTWAPNHEQFF.